These 6 T cell receptor beta chains originate from one sample sequenced in a study of cytomegalovirus exposure and HLA in healthy donors. In the PCR, 60 Vbeta and 13 Jbeta primers were used. Clones were read by immunoSEQ multiplex PCR, and TCRdb kept only the in-frame ones, dropping some. The table has some 190,000 clones, 81% seen once. Sequencing used PBMCs. The receptors stem from a man between 18 and 35 years old in good health and CMV-seronegative.

The chain recombines TRBV7-3 with TRBJ2-3, with D maybe TRBD1 (6 bases). In germline, CDR1 is SGHTA, CDR2 FQGTGA. V was shortened by 2 bases and J by 3 bases, with 18 bases between the two germline ends. The CDR3 runs 17 residues. The CDR3 loop is CASSLGPRRGPTDTQYF. The CDR3 DNA reads TGTGCCAGCAGCTTAGGTCCCCGCAGGGGACCAACAGATACGCAGTATTTT.

V usage is TRBV19 and J usage is TRBJ1-5; perhaps TRBD1 as D (5 bases). The CDR3 extends over 15 amino acids. The V end was cut by 10 bases, the J end by 0 bases, with 16 bases between. The germline V gene encodes CDR1 LNHDA and CDR2 SQIVND (reference sequence). The CDR3 loop reads CATESGQLSNQPQHF. The CDR3 bases are TGTGCCACTGAATCCGGACAACTTAGCAATCAGCCCCAGCATTTT.

The chain carries TRBV6-5 and TRBJ2-6, with D unresolved. CDR1 and CDR2 from the germline V gene are MNHEY and SVGAGI. Trimming left V 6 bases short and J 1 base short, with 10 bases between. The CDR3 runs 15 residues. Here the CDR3 DNA reads TGTGCCAGCAGAGCGCGTGGGTCTGGGGCCAACGTCCTGACTTTC. Encoded protein: CASRARGSGANVLTF.

The V gene is TRBV5-1, the J gene TRBJ1-2, with TRBD1 matching 7 bases. CDR3 length: 14 residues. V was clipped by 4 bases and J by 5 bases; unmatched bases: 8. CDR1 and CDR2 (germline): SGHRS, YFSETQ. The CDR3 here is CASSPGTATYGYTF. The CDR3 nucleotides read TGCGCCAGCAGCCCGGGGACAGCTACGTATGGCTACACCTTC.

In nucleotides, the CDR3 is TGTGCCAGCAGGGGACTGAGCACAGATACGCAGTATTTT. Translated: CASRGLSTDTQYF. The gene calls are TRBV2 and TRBJ2-3, with a possible D match to TRBD2 (6 bases). V lost 6 bases and J lost 0, with 7 bases in between. Germline CDR1 reads SNHLY; CDR2 reads FYNNEI. The CDR3 is made up of 13 amino acids. Based on the CDR3 plus reference TRBV2 and TRBJ2-3, the full variable domain is EPEVTQTPSHQVTQMGQEVILRCVPISNHLYFYWYRQILGQKVEFLVSFYNNEISEKSEIFDDQFSVERPDGSNFTLKIRSTKLEDSAMYFCASRGLSTDTQYFGPGTRLTVL.

This chain uses TRBV6-1 with TRBJ2-7; TRBD2 is a possible D gene (5 bases). Germline V gives CDR1 MNHNS, CDR2 SASEGT. The CDR3 covers 14 residues. V lost 9 bases to trimming and J lost 0 bases, with 15 bases between them. DNA of the CDR3: TGTGCCAGTCGGACGGGGTACCCCTCCTACGAGCAGTACTTC. Protein product: CASRTGYPSYEQYF.